The TCR beta chain under discussion was sequenced for a study of regulatory T cells in long-lasting Graves disease. This CDR3 is 16 amino acids long. Germline trimming cut 4 bases from V and 4 bases from J; bases unmatched to any gene: 8. Germline CDR1 is DFQATT and CDR2 is SNEGSKA (reference sequence). Sample time point: newly diagnosed GD, antithyroid drugs for less than 3 months. Researchers made the TCR library from RNA that was extracted from PBMCs. The study, taken as a whole, reports: The work looked only at peripheral blood and did not look at thyroid tissue.

In building TCR beta libraries, iRepertoire HTBI primers were used together with Arm-PCR of CDR3 regions. TCRdb re-called the multiplex PCR reads through MiXCR, storing one row per CDR3 protein. The sample has approximately 440,000 distinct CDR3 sequences; 15% to 20% are singletons. This clonotype occurred many times. No antigen is known for it. These data also formed part of another study, on T cells in Graves' hyperthyroidism and ophthalmopathy. That paper adds: Blood held most thyroid clonotypes expanded above 0.001 frequency.

The TCR was taken from a man aged 35 to 55 with Graves disease. The rearrangement joins TRBV20-1 to TRBJ2-3, with 13 positions matching TRBD2. The sequencing used peripheral blood mononuclear cells (PBMCs), collected at new diagnosis, from a patient treated with antithyroid drugs. DNA of the CDR3: TGCAGTGCTACCGATCGACTAGCGGGAGGAGCAGATACGCAGTATTTT. Its protein product is CSATDRLAGGADTQYF.